The rows below give T cell receptor beta chains drawn from one sample of a study of OX40 agonist ivuxolimab in advanced cancers. The assay was immunoSEQ multiplex PCR, and TCRdb's table has in-frame clones only and misses some. This sample carries around 39,000 clones, about 88% of them seen once, and the ten largest clones take around 4%. The sample here was CD4+ or CD8+ T cells sorted from blood, taken in a trial of the OX40 agonist ivuxolimab. These TCRs come from an adult with an advanced solid tumor such as melanoma, head and neck, liver or kidney cancer. Each CDR3 is given with its conserved first and last residue.

TRBJ1-2 TRBV5-4 CASSSARWQGQGGGYTF
TRBJ2-1 TRBV27 CASIPLLGSYNEQFF
TRBJ2-5 TRBV5-6 CASSLLGGRPQETQYF
TRBJ1-1 TRBV7-2 CASSQLGGSTEAFF
TRBJ2-6 TRBV19 CASSMRDPGANVLTF
TRBJ1-4 TRBV6-6 CASRVRGGEKLFF
TRBJ2-5 TRBV15 CATSRVGWERGETQYF
TRBJ2-3 TRBV4-1 CASSRIPGLAGGPDTQYF
TRBJ2-1 TRBV6-5 CATLEPSGKNEQFF
TRBJ2-1 TRBV9 CASSVGVVGAGETYNEQFF
TRBJ1-1 TRBV11-1 CASSLVGASEAFF
TRBJ2-1 TRBV7-2 CASSFQAAGTRNEQFF
TRBJ1-6 TRBV5-6 CASSLGYTNDNSPLHF
TRBJ2-1 TRBV7-6 CASSLLAGEEDEQFF
TRBJ1-2 TRBV28 CASLQGARYGYTF
TRBJ2-2 TRBV2 CASSEAGKGLAGLNTGELFF
TRBJ2-1 TRBV11-3 CASSTGYSSYNEQFF
TRBJ1-6 TRBV7-2 CASSLTPYNSPLHF
TRBJ1-6 TRBV5-5 CASSSGQGNSPLHF
TRBJ2-2 TRBV7-2 CASSLIAGWNTGELFF
TRBJ1-2 TRBV2 CASSGTGSIGYTF
TRBJ1-2 TRBV5-1 CASSDGQDYGYTF
TRBJ2-5 TRBV20-1 CSANGRETQYF
TRBJ1-1 TRBV7-9 CASSFGSGGSAFF
TRBJ1-6 TRBV4-1 CASSQLRTAPHYNSPLHF
TRBJ2-1 TRBV2 CASTWGRESEQFF
TRBJ2-2 TRBV5-1 CASSLVGRARTSGGLGSGELFF
TRBJ2-7 TRBV9 CASSIRGGTEYEQYF
TRBJ2-7 TRBV9 CASTPPGGPSYEQYF
TRBJ2-2 TRBV18 CASSPRTVNTGELFF
TRBJ2-7 TRBV19 CASSKPGQSYYEQYF
TRBJ2-5 TRBV28 CASRRPGTQETQYF
TRBJ2-2 TRBV19 CASRSMGADTGELFF
TRBJ2-2 TRBV5-1 CASKQGTTNTGELFF
TRBJ1-2 TRBV18 CASSPGQGVGGYTF
TRBJ2-2 TRBV10-2 CASKKGLAGAGTGELFF
TRBJ2-1 TRBV11-3 CASSFSGRGNNEQFF
TRBJ1-6 TRBV30 CAWSPSPSPLHF
TRBJ1-4 TRBV20-1 CSAESSGSGFF
TRBJ1-4 TRBV28 CASSPPLAGGREKLFF
TRBJ2-3 TRBV9 CASSSGLAGNVPTDTQYF
TRBJ1-6 TRBV27 CASSLTTGGSGSPLHF
TRBJ1-1 TRBV19 CASTHRDRNTEAFF
TRBJ2-1 TRBV7-9 CASSREPYNEQFF
TRBJ2-1 TRBV2 CASSEALARGRPGFF
TRBJ2-1 TRBV5-1 CASSTTTGLNEQFF
TRBJ2-6 TRBV5-4 CASSFRATLSGANVLTF
TRBJ1-2 TRBV11-2 CASSLMTPFRGGGYTF
TRBJ2-3 TRBV20-1 CSARGPATQYF
TRBJ1-5 TRBV2 CASSEVLRGSGQPQHF
TRBJ1-4 TRBV5-5 CASSSSRPGALNEKLFF
TRBJ1-3 TRBV5-1 CASSARSASGNTIYF
TRBJ1-1 TRBV5-1 CASSLLELNTEAFF
TRBJ1-4 TRBV19 CASEQGRMRKLFF